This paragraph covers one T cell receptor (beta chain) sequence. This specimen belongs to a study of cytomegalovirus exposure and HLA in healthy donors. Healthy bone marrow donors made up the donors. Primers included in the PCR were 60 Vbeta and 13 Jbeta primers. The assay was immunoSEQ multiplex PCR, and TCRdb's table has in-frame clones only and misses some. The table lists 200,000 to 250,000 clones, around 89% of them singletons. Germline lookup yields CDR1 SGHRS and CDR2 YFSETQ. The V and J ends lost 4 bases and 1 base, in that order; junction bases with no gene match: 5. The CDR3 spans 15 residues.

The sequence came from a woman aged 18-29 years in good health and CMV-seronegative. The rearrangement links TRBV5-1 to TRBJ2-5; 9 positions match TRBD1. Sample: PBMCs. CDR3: CASSPDRGIQETQYF. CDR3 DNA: TGCGCCAGCAGCCCGGACAGGGGAATCCAAGAGACCCAGTACTTC.